The 31 T cell receptor beta chains presented below share a single source sample, sequenced in a study of T cell responses to AZD1222 COVID-19 vaccine. TCRdb keeps only in-frame clones here, not all; method: immunoSEQ multiplex PCR. The sample records about 110,000 clones, about 90% being singletons. The sample here was peripheral blood, taken 28 days after the second AZD1222 dose. The receptors shown here come from an adult who received the AZD1222 COVID-19 vaccine.

This chain joins TRBV5-4 and TRBJ1-3; 9 nucleotides line up with TRBD1. The germline CDR1 and CDR2 sequences are SGHNT and YYREEE (reference sequence). The CDR3 loop spans 15 amino acids. Trimming removed 3 bases from V and 4 bases from J; junction bases left unmatched: 5. CDR3 loop: CASSSPQGAGNTIYF. CDR3 nucleotides: TGTGCCAGCAGCTCACCACAGGGGGCAGGAAACACCATATATTTT.

The chain joins TRBV7-9 to TRBJ1-2; 7 bases fit TRBD1. V was pared by 5 bases and J by 8 bases, with 5 bases of the junction left unmatched. This CDR3 has 12 amino acids. Germline lookup yields CDR1 SEHNR and CDR2 FQNEAQ (reference sequence). CDR3 sequence: CASSLRQGGYTF. The CDR3 DNA follows: TGTGCCAGCAGCCTAAGACAGGGCGGCTACACCTTC.

This clone was observed a single time. The chain couples TRBV7-9 to TRBJ1-3; 7 bases line up with TRBD1. The ends lost 4 bases at V and 4 bases at J; junction bases unmatched: 7. The V gene's germline CDR1 is SEHNR and CDR2 FQNEAQ (reference sequence). The CDR3 is 15 amino acids. CDR3 protein: CASSSLRGPGNTIYF. DNA for the CDR3: TGTGCCAGCAGCTCATTAAGGGGGCCCGGAAACACCATATATTTT.

The CDR3 here is CAIGTSGRGEQYF. Here the CDR3 DNA reads TGTGCCATCGGGACTAGCGGGAGAGGGGAGCAGTACTTC. The V and J genes are TRBV10-3 and TRBJ2-7, with TRBD2 matching 14 bases. Germline CDR1 and CDR2: ENHRY and SYGVKD. CDR3 length: 13 residues. V shed 8 bases, J shed 7 bases, and the junction held 4 bases outside the gene matches.

The gene calls are TRBV6-6 and TRBJ1-5, with a tentative D call TRBD1 (5 bases). The CDR3 consists of 14 residues. Germline-derived CDR1 and CDR2 are MNHNY and SVGAGI (reference sequence). Trimming cost V 0 bases and J 2 bases, with 5 bases left between them. In DNA, the CDR3 is TGTGCCAGCAGTTACTCGACAGGCAATCAGCCCCAGCATTTT. This encodes CASSYSTGNQPQHF.

V and J are TRBV28 and TRBJ1-4, with 7 bases fitting TRBD1. Germline V gene data show CDR1 as MDHEN and CDR2 as SYDVKM. V lost 6 bases and J lost 8; bases outside the gene matches: 9. The CDR3 loop spans 14 amino acids. CDR3 sequence reads: CASRLRGGWEKLFF. The DNA for the CDR3 is TGTGCCAGCAGGTTAAGAGGGGGCTGGGAAAAACTGTTTTTT.

The rearrangement links TRBV7-8 to TRBJ2-7, with D tentatively TRBD1 (5 bases). Trimming left V 0 bases short and J 3 bases short, with 9 bases between. Germline assignment: CDR1 SGHVS and CDR2 FQNEAQ. The CDR3 is 14 residues long. In DNA, the CDR3 is TGTGCCAGCAGCTTAGCGTTCAGGGACTACGAGCAGTACTTC. This sequence encodes CASSLAFRDYEQYF.

The chain combines TRBV21-1 with TRBJ1-2. TRBV21-1 is a known pseudogene. There are 16 residues in the CDR3. CDR3 region: CASSKEGDGPSYGYTF. CDR3 DNA sequence: TGTGCCAGCAGCAAAGAAGGGGACGGCCCCTCTTACGGCTACACCTTC.

The chain carries TRBV4-1 and TRBJ2-7; TRBD1 matches at 7 bases. CDR1 and CDR2 (germline): MGHRA, YSYEKL. The CDR3 length is 13 residues. V trimming: 4 bases; J trimming: 7 bases; junction bases outside the gene matches: 7. CDR3 region: CASSPAGGREQYF. In DNA form, the CDR3 reads TGCGCCAGCAGCCCGGCAGGGGGTAGGGAGCAGTACTTC.

V gene TRBV7-3 combines with J gene TRBJ2-7; 9 bases are shared with TRBD2. CDR3 size: 15 residues. Germline-derived CDR1 and CDR2 are SGHTA and FQGTGA. V gave up 1 base and J gave up 0 bases; unmatched junction bases: 1. The CDR3, as DNA: TGTGCCAGCAGCTTAATAGCGGGGGCCTCCTACGAGCAGTACTTC. This sequence encodes CASSLIAGASYEQYF. Variable domain in full (rest from reference TRBV7-3 and TRBJ2-7): GAGVSQTPSNKVTEKGKYVELRCDPISGHTALYWYRQSLGQGPEFLIYFQGTGAADDSGLPNDRFFAVRPEGSVSTLKIQRTERGDSAVYLCASSLIAGASYEQYFGPGTRLTVT.

V is TRBV11-3 and J is TRBJ1-3; D not certain. The germline V and J ends were trimmed by 2 bases and 0 bases, with 5 bases remaining between them. The germline V gene encodes CDR1 SGHNT and CDR2 YENEEA. The CDR3 runs 14 residues. The DNA for the CDR3 is TGTGCCAGCAGCTTACTAACCTCTGGAAACACCATATATTTT. Residues: CASSLLTSGNTIYF.

V and J are TRBV27 and TRBJ2-5; TRBD1 is a possible D gene (5 bases). CDR1 is MNHEY, CDR2 SMNVEV, per germline (reference sequence). V lost 0 bases to trimming and J lost 4 bases, with 12 bases between them. The CDR3 is made up of 15 amino acids. CDR3 sequence reads: CASSLSQGLGETQYF. In DNA form, the CDR3 reads TGTGCCAGCAGTTTATCCCAGGGCCTCGGAGAGACCCAGTACTTC.

CDR3 region: CASSLGADTQYF. The CDR3 region has the DNA TGTGCCAGTAGCCTGGGGGCAGATACGCAGTATTTT. The chain couples TRBV19 to TRBJ2-3, with D perhaps assigned TRBD1 or TRBD2 (5 bases each). The CDR3 covers 12 residues. The germline gives CDR1 LNHDA, CDR2 SQIVND (reference sequence). With 6 bases removed from V and 4 bases from J, the gap between germline ends came to 8 bases.

To note about this clone: This sample includes further DNA sequences coding for the same CDR3. The chain uses TRBV6-1 and TRBJ1-2; the D is unclear. Germline V gene data show CDR1 as MNHNS and CDR2 as SASEGT. The CDR3 spans 11 residues. With 1 base removed from V and 4 bases from J, the gap between germline ends came to 1 base. Here the CDR3 DNA reads TGTGCCAGCAGTGAAGGCTATGGCTACACCTTC. This sequence encodes CASSEGYGYTF.

This sequence joins TRBV5-4 and TRBJ2-5, with 7 bases that match TRBD2. Germline CDR1 SGHNT, CDR2 YYREEE (reference sequence). The CDR3 spans 16 residues. Germline trimming cut 0 bases from V and 5 bases from J; bases unmatched to any gene: 10. Here the CDR3 reads CASSLGGRAPGETQYF. CDR3 nucleotides: TGTGCCAGCAGCTTGGGAGGGAGGGCCCCGGGGGAGACCCAGTACTTC.

The chain couples TRBV28 to TRBJ1-1; D ambiguous. The germline V and J ends were trimmed by 5 bases and 11 bases, with 27 bases remaining between them. This CDR3 has 16 residues. Germline V gene data show CDR1 as MDHEN and CDR2 as SYDVKM. CDR3 sequence reads: CASSPWGSGRGRWAFF. The CDR3 nucleotides read TGTGCCAGCAGTCCGTGGGGAAGTGGCAGAGGGAGGTGGGCTTTCTTT.

The chain couples TRBV2 to TRBJ1-4; a weak D match, TRBD1 (5 bases). The CDR3 sequence is 9 residues long. Germline lookup yields CDR1 SNHLY and CDR2 FYNNEI. Trimming cost V 7 bases and J 16 bases, with 10 bases left between them. The CDR3 protein is CASTLGQFF. CDR3 sequence (DNA): TGTGCCAGCACCTTGGGGCAGTTTTTT.

This sequence joins TRBV18 and TRBJ2-7; a weak D match, TRBD1 (6 bases). This CDR3 spans 14 amino acids. Germline V gives CDR1 KGHSH, CDR2 LQKENI. Trimming shortened V by 4 bases and J by 2 bases, and 12 bases separated the two germline ends. The CDR3 sequence is CASSLGQTPYEQYF. The CDR3 DNA sequence: TGTGCCAGCTCACTAGGACAGACACCCTACGAGCAGTACTTC.

This clone was picked up one time. This rearrangement joins TRBV7-9 to TRBJ1-2; 7 bases are shared with TRBD1. Germline values: CDR1 SEHNR, CDR2 FQNEAQ (reference sequence). Trimming took 4 bases from V and 6 from J; bases not matched to a gene: 5. CDR3 length equals 13 residues. Here the CDR3 reads CASSSTGFNGYTF. CDR3 nucleotide sequence: TGTGCCAGCAGCTCGACAGGGTTTAATGGCTACACCTTC.

In nucleotides, the CDR3 is TGTGCCAGCAGTTCCCACAGGGTTTGGAACACTGAAGCTTTCTTT. It specifies CASSSHRVWNTEAFF. The chain has TRBV28 and TRBJ1-1; tentatively, D is TRBD1 (6 bases). There are 15 residues in the CDR3. Germline lookup yields CDR1 MDHEN and CDR2 SYDVKM. V was pared by 4 bases and J by 1 base, with 13 bases between.

The V call is TRBV12-3 or TRBV12-4, the J call TRBJ1-5; possible D gene TRBD1, 6 bases. This CDR3 has 13 amino acids. V was trimmed by 2 bases and J by 7 bases, leaving 9 bases between them. The CDR3 loop is CASSLTGQQPQHF. CDR3 DNA: TGTGCCAGCAGTTTAACAGGGCAACAGCCCCAGCATTTT.

This sequence joins TRBV7-9 and TRBJ2-1, with 7 bases lining up with TRBD2. The germline V gene encodes CDR1 SEHNR and CDR2 FQNEAQ (reference sequence). The CDR3 length is 12 residues. V lost 3 bases, J lost 9 bases, and 2 bases stayed unmatched. The CDR3 region is CASSFTSVEQFF. CDR3 DNA sequence: TGTGCCAGCAGCTTCACTAGCGTTGAGCAGTTCTTC.

CDR3 coding DNA: TGTGCCAGCAGCTTCGGCGGGGCGGTTACCGGGGAGCTGTTTTTT. Translation gives CASSFGGAVTGELFF. The chain uses TRBV7-9 and TRBJ2-2; weak D call: TRBD2 (6 bases). Between the trimmed V and J ends, which lost 3 bases and 5 bases, there was a span of 13 bases. Germline V gene sequence: CDR1 SEHNR, CDR2 FQNEAQ (reference sequence). The CDR3 is 15 amino acids.

The chain has TRBV28 and TRBJ1-1, with TRBD1 matching 7 bases. This CDR3 spans 17 amino acids. In germline, CDR1 is MDHEN, CDR2 SYDVKM. The ends lost 5 bases at V and 5 bases at J; junction bases unmatched: 17. The CDR3 DNA is TGTGCCAGCAGTCCAGGGACAGACCCTAGATCCAGGACTGAAGCTTTCTTT. Translation gives CASSPGTDPRSRTEAFF.

This clone has a single count. This chain joins TRBV28 and TRBJ2-7, with D unclear. Looked up from germline, CDR1 is MDHEN and CDR2 is SYDVKM. V lost 2 bases to trimming and J lost 4 bases, with 6 bases between them. CDR3 length: 12 residues. The CDR3 here is CASSLLGYEQYF. CDR3 bases: TGTGCCAGCAGTTTACTAGGTTACGAGCAGTACTTC.

The chain joins TRBV7-3 to TRBJ2-2, with a possible D match to TRBD1 (5 bases). CDR1 and CDR2 from the germline V gene are SGHTA and FQGTGA. The CDR3 covers 15 residues. V lost 5 bases and J 5 bases, leaving 15 bases between the germline ends. In nucleotides, the CDR3 is TGTGCCAGCAGCCCGAGGCAGGGTGCGACCGGGGAGCTGTTTTTT. It translates to CASSPRQGATGELFF.

The chain uses TRBV5-1 and TRBJ1-2, with a weak D call TRBD1 (5 bases). Germline lookup yields CDR1 SGHRS and CDR2 YFSETQ. The CDR3 covers 12 residues. The V end lost 2 bases, the J end lost 6 bases, and 8 bases lay between the germline ends. Here the CDR3 reads CASSFTGNGYTF. CDR3 sequence (DNA): TGCGCCAGCAGCTTCACAGGAAATGGCTACACCTTC.

The chain uses TRBV4-1 and TRBJ2-1; D uncertain. Trimming left V 2 bases short and J 0 bases short, with 5 bases between. CDR1 is MGHRA, CDR2 YSYEKL, per germline. The CDR3 has 14 amino acids. CDR3 nucleotides: TGCGCCAGCAGCCAAATCGGCTCCTACAATGAGCAGTTCTTC. Amino acid sequence: CASSQIGSYNEQFF.

This chain connects TRBV12-3 or TRBV12-4 to TRBJ1-4; D not resolved. The CDR3 covers 13 residues. V was pared by 6 bases and J by 8 bases, with 13 bases between. The CDR3 DNA reads TGTGCCAGCAGCCCGCAGCACTACGAAAAACTGTTTTTT. Translating it yields CASSPQHYEKLFF.

CDR3 sequence reads: CASSQHTGAYNGYTF. CDR3 bases: TGTGCCAGCAGCCAGCATACGGGTGCTTATAATGGCTACACCTTC. J is TRBJ1-2 and V is TRBV5-4; no reliable D call. The V gene's germline CDR1 is SGHNT and CDR2 YYREEE (reference sequence). The CDR3 covers 15 residues. V was trimmed by 4 bases and J by 6 bases, leaving 19 bases between them.

This chain joins TRBV4-2 and TRBJ2-1; 11 bases match TRBD2. Germline values: CDR1 LGHNA, CDR2 YNFKEQ. CDR3 length equals 17 residues. Trimming removed 4 bases from V and 9 bases from J; junction bases left unmatched: 14. The CDR3 region is CASSPRDSGRARLEQFF. The DNA of the CDR3 is TGTGCCAGCAGCCCGAGGGATAGCGGGAGGGCTCGTCTTGAGCAGTTCTTC.